Presented here are 19 T cell receptor beta chains from one specimen sequenced in a study of vaccination and CD4 T cells after COVID-19. Described treatment: approximately nine-day PBMC culture with coronavirus spike peptide pools or control peptides (ViraFEST assay). Cultured CD4+ T-cell DNA underwent Oncomine TCR Beta short-read sequencing. TCRdb recomputed calls from the PCR reads with MiXCR, one row per CDR3 protein. The sample gives some 15,000 distinct CDR3 sequences, about three quarters of which show up once; approximately 4.6% is in the top ten. Their antigen targets remain unknown. The sequenced sample was CD4+ T cells from blood, cultured in vitro. The receptors come from a human donor who had recovered from COVID-19.

This chain joins TRBV28 and TRBJ2-1, with D uncertain. Looked up from germline, CDR1 is MDHEN and CDR2 is SYDVKM. The CDR3 spans 14 residues. The V gene lost 6 bases and the J gene lost 3 bases, with 12 bases spanning the gap. Here the CDR3 reads CASRTPLGYNEQFF. CDR3 coding DNA: TGTGCCAGCAGGACCCCGTTGGGCTACAATGAGCAGTTCTTC. The whole variable domain, filled in from reference TRBV28 and TRBJ2-1, reads DVKVTQSSRYLVKRTGEKVFLECVQDMDHENMFWYRQDPGLGLRLIYFSYDVKMKEKGDIPEGYSVSREKKERFSLILESASTNQTSMYLCASRTPLGYNEQFFGPGTRLTVL.

The J gene is TRBJ2-7, the V gene TRBV27; D not resolved. The germline V gene encodes CDR1 MNHEY and CDR2 SMNVEV (reference sequence). Trimming took off 7 bases at V and 2 bases at J, with 9 bases between the two ends. This CDR3 comprises 12 residues. The CDR3 region has the DNA TGTGCCAGCACCTTTGGGGCCTACGAGCAGTACTTC. Translated: CASTFGAYEQYF.

The chain couples TRBV6-1 to TRBJ2-7; D is undetermined. The V and J ends lost 11 bases and 3 bases respectively, with 20 bases between them. Germline assignment: CDR1 MNHNS and CDR2 SASEGT. The CDR3 runs 14 residues. The CDR3 protein is CAEDQGLSSYEQYF. The CDR3 region has the DNA TGTGCCGAGGATCAAGGGCTTAGCAGCTACGAGCAGTACTTC.

The chain links TRBV19 to TRBJ2-6; D unclear. Per the germline V gene, CDR1 is LNHDA and CDR2 is SQIVND (reference sequence). The CDR3 totals 14 residues. Trimming stripped 3 bases from V and 0 bases from J, with 3 bases between. CDR3 loop: CASSMLSGANVLTF. CDR3 in DNA: TGTGCCAGTAGTATGCTCTCTGGGGCCAACGTCCTGACTTTC.

The chain is built from TRBV27 and TRBJ2-7, with 7 bases identical to TRBD2. CDR1 MNHEY and CDR2 SMNVEV come from the germline V gene (reference sequence). V lost 9 bases, J lost 2 bases, and 10 bases stayed unmatched. The CDR3 has 14 residues. DNA of the CDR3: TGTGCCAGTATCCCAGCGGGGACCCCCTACGAGCAGTACTTC. It translates to CASIPAGTPYEQYF.

The chain combines TRBV20-1 with TRBJ1-5; the D is unclear. CDR3 length: 14 residues. Germline CDR1 DFQATT, CDR2 SNEGSKA (reference sequence). V lost 2 bases and J lost 2, with 10 bases in between. CDR3 nucleotide sequence: TGCAGTGCTAGACCCTCACTAGGCAATCAGCCCCAGCATTTT. Translation: CSARPSLGNQPQHF.

This chain uses TRBV27 with TRBJ2-6; 9 bases are shared with TRBD1. The V gene's germline CDR1 is MNHEY and CDR2 SMNVEV (reference sequence). The ends lost 1 base at V and 4 bases at J; junction bases unmatched: 11. The CDR3 has 19 amino acids. The CDR3 protein is CASSLYRGLVGPGANVLTF. In DNA form, the CDR3 reads TGTGCCAGCAGTTTATACAGGGGGCTTGTAGGGCCCGGGGCCAACGTCCTGACTTTC. The full variable domain, with the rest looked up from reference TRBV27 and TRBJ2-6, is EAQVTQNPRYLITVTGKKLTVTCSQNMNHEYMSWYRQDPGLGLRQIYYSMNVEVTDKGDVPEGYKVSRKEKRNFPLILESPSPNQTSLYFCASSLYRGLVGPGANVLTFGAGSRLTVL.

The J gene is TRBJ2-6, the V gene TRBV7-2; TRBD1 aligns across 12 bases. Germline V lookup: CDR1 SGHTA, CDR2 FQGNSA. This CDR3 region has 19 residues. V lost 5 bases and J lost 4; bases outside the gene matches: 12. CDR3 DNA: TGTGCCAGCAGCGGTTATCGGGGACAGGGGGCGCCCGGGGCCAACGTCCTGACTTTC. Translation gives CASSGYRGQGAPGANVLTF.

The chain links TRBV7-2 to TRBJ2-5; TRBD2 aligns across 11 bases. Germline CDR1 is SGHTA and CDR2 is FQGNSA. V dropped 5 bases and J dropped 4; count of bases not matched to a gene: 3. The CDR3 consists of 14 residues. CDR3 nucleotide sequence: TGTGCCAGCAGCCCGACTAGCGGGATAGAGACCCAGTACTTC. Its translation: CASSPTSGIETQYF.

This clonotype has just a few counts. The chain is built from TRBV20-1 and TRBJ2-7, with a possible D match to TRBD1 (6 bases). The CDR3 loop spans 11 amino acids. V was trimmed by 6 bases and J by 7 bases, leaving 13 bases between them. Per germline, CDR1 DFQATT and CDR2 SNEGSKA (reference sequence). The CDR3 here is CSADRQGEQYF. As DNA, the CDR3 is TGCAGTGCCGATCGGCAGGGGGAGCAGTACTTC.

This clonotype has more than one count but fewer than ten. V gene TRBV20-1 combines with J gene TRBJ1-2; D remains unclear. V lost 5 bases to trimming and J lost 0 bases, with 4 bases between them. This CDR3 has 11 amino acids. Germline V CDR1 and CDR2: DFQATT, SNEGSKA (reference sequence). The CDR3 nucleotides read TGCAGTGCTCAGGCTAACTATGGCTACACCTTC. Its translation: CSAQANYGYTF.

The gene calls are TRBV28 and TRBJ2-4, with D unclear. Germline values: CDR1 MDHEN, CDR2 SYDVKM. There are 16 residues in the CDR3. Between the trimmed V and J ends, which lost 1 base and 3 bases, there was a span of 13 bases. The CDR3 nucleotides read TGTGCCAGCAGTTTATACGAGACGGCTATCAAAAACATTCAGTACTTC. Translation: CASSLYETAIKNIQYF.

The rearrangement uses TRBV20-1 and TRBJ1-5; D call uncertain. With 6 bases removed from V and 7 bases from J, the gap between germline ends came to 19 bases. CDR1 is DFQATT and CDR2 is SNEGSKA in the germline V gene (reference sequence). The length of the CDR3 is 14 residues. CDR3 nucleotides: TGCAGTGCCCCAAGCACAGCCCCTGCCCAGCCCCAGCATTTT. This sequence encodes CSAPSTAPAQPQHF.

This rearrangement joins TRBV12-3 or TRBV12-4 to TRBJ1-2, with D possibly TRBD1 on 5 matching bases. V lost 2 bases, J lost 6 bases, and 10 bases lay in between. The CDR3 loop spans 13 amino acids. CDR3: CASSLWQGDGYTF. In DNA, the CDR3 is TGTGCCAGCAGTTTATGGCAGGGCGATGGCTACACCTTC.

Only a few counts were recorded for this clonotype. The chain recombines TRBV20-1 with TRBJ1-5; D might be TRBD1 (6 bases). V lost 6 bases to trimming and J lost 1 base, with 16 bases between them. From germline, CDR1 is DFQATT and CDR2 SNEGSKA (reference sequence). The CDR3 covers 15 residues. CDR3 sequence reads: CSAPRGSLSNQPQHF. CDR3 bases: TGCAGTGCCCCGAGGGGGTCTCTGAGCAATCAGCCCCAGCATTTT.

Here the CDR3 DNA reads TGCAGTGCTAGAGGGGGGCTGTCCTATGGCTACACCTTC. Translated: CSARGGLSYGYTF. The V and J genes are TRBV20-1 and TRBJ1-2; D is perhaps TRBD1 (6 bases). The CDR3 consists of 13 residues. V lost 1 base and J lost 4, with 10 bases in between. CDR1 is DFQATT and CDR2 is SNEGSKA in the germline V gene (reference sequence).

Comments on this clonotype: Mismatch with germline at one junction end may stem from a read error. In DNA form, the CDR3 reads TGTGCCAGCAGGCTCCACGGACTAGCATCCTCCGAGCAGTACTTC. Encoded protein: CASRLHGLASSEQYF. The V gene is TRBV27, the J gene TRBJ2-7, with 8 bases lining up with TRBD2. CDR3 size: 15 residues. The germline V gene has CDR1 MNHEY and CDR2 SMNVEV (reference sequence).

The CDR3, as DNA: TGTGCCAGCAGCCGTGGTGGGGGCAATCAGCCCCAGCATTTT. This translates into CASSRGGGNQPQHF. V usage is TRBV7-9 and J usage is TRBJ1-5; D remains unclear. V was cut by 5 bases and J by 2 bases, with 10 bases left in between. The CDR3 is made up of 14 amino acids. Germline V CDR1 and CDR2: SEHNR, FQNEAQ (reference sequence).

This chain uses TRBV20-1 with TRBJ1-1; D not resolved. With 6 bases removed from V and 1 base from J, the gap between germline ends came to 12 bases. Germline V CDR1 and CDR2: DFQATT, SNEGSKA (reference sequence). The CDR3 sequence is 13 residues long. The CDR3 coding sequence is TGCAGTGCCGTGGGGAACTGGAACACTGAAGCTTTCTTT. Its protein is CSAVGNWNTEAFF.